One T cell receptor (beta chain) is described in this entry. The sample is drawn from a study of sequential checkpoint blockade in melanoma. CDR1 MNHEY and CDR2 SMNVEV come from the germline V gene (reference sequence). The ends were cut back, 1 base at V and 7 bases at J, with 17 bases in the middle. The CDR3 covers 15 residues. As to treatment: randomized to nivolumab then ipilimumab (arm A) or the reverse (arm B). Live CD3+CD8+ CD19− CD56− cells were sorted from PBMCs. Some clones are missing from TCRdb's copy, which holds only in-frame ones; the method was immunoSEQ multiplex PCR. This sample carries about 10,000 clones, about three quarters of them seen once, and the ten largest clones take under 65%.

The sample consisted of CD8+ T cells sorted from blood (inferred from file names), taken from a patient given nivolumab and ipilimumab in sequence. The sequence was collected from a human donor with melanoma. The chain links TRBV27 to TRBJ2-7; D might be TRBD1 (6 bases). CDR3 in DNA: TGTGCCAGCAGTTTATTTACTGGGGGCCTGGGGGAGCAGTACTTC. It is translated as CASSLFTGGLGEQYF.